A single T cell receptor beta chain is shown here with its context. The sample comes from a study of T cells in women clearing cervical HPV infection. Sequenced by immunoSEQ multiplex PCR; TCRdb stores in-frame clones only, minus some. In total, the table holds about 30,000 clones. The TCR comes from a woman between 18 and 69 years old with a cervical HPV16 infection that either progressed to CIN3+ or cleared (not recorded which). The material sequenced was blood buffy coat.

Partial CDR3 DNA: TGCAGCGCCGGACTAGTGGACTACAATGAG. It codes for CSAGLVDYNE. The full CDR3 sequence reads CSAGLVDYNEQFF. The chain couples TRBV29-1 to TRBJ2-1, with TRBD2 matching 7 bases. The DNA ends 3 residues before the CDR3 does, and the rest of the CDR3 is filled in from the germline J gene. This CDR3 is built from 13 residues. Unmatched junction bases numbered 6, after V lost 7 bases and J lost 3 bases. Germline CDR1 and CDR2: SQVTM and ANQGSEA.